A selection of T cell receptor beta chains follows, all from one sample in a study of CD8 T cells in Susac syndrome. TCRdb recomputed calls from the immunoSEQ multiplex PCR reads with MiXCR, one row per CDR3 protein. The sample lists roughly 130,000 distinct CDR3 sequences; 90% to 95% were seen once. The sequenced sample consisted of CD4+ T cells from PBMCs. The receptors derive from a human donor in good health. Each CDR3 is given with its conserved first and last residue. The D gene is left open where the match is weak. Clone size is shown for a subset of rows, as once, few, many or a class of expanded clone.

>-|TRBJ1-4|-|TRBV6-1
TGTGCCAGCAGTGAAGCATGGGGGGTTGGCGAAAAACTGTTTTTT
CASSEAWGVGEKLFF
>once|TRBJ1-1|-|TRBV29-1
TGCAGCGCCTTGGAAAACACTGAAGCTTTCTTT
CSALENTEAFF
>-|TRBJ2-6|-|TRBV7-2
TGTGCCAGCAGCCCCCAGGGGGGGTACTCTGGGGCCAACGTCCTGACTTTC
CASSPQGGYSGANVLTF
>-|TRBJ2-2|-|TRBV12-3/TRBV12-4
TGTGCCAGCAGTTTATTTCCCGGGGAGCTGTTTTTT
CASSLFPGELFF
>-|TRBJ1-4|TRBD1|TRBV3-1
TGTGCCAGCAGCCAATGGACAGGCAGTAATGAAAAACTGTTTTTT
CASSQWTGSNEKLFF
>-|TRBJ2-1|TRBD2|TRBV19
TGTGCCAGTAGCTTAGGACTAGCGGGAGCGGGTGAGCAGTTCTTC
CASSLGLAGAGEQFF
>-|TRBJ2-4|-|TRBV4-2
TGTGCCAGCAGTTTCAGCAGCGCGTACATTCAGTACTTC
CASSFSSAYIQYF
>-|TRBJ2-1|TRBD2|TRBV3-1
TGTGCCAGCGGGGCTAGCGGGGACAATGAGCAGTTCTTC
CASGASGDNEQFF
>-|TRBJ1-2|TRBD1|TRBV5-6
TGTGCCAGCAGCTTAACGACAGGGGCGGGCGGCTACACCTTC
CASSLTTGAGGYTF
>few|TRBJ2-1|-|TRBV3-1
TGTGCCAGCAGCCTAACAGGGAATGAGCAGTTCTTC
CASSLTGNEQFF
>-|TRBJ2-2|-|TRBV2
TGTGCCAGCAAGGGGTGGGCTAACACCGGGGAGCTGTTTTTT
CASKGWANTGELFF
>-|TRBJ2-7|TRBD1|TRBV5-1
TGCGCCAGCAGCTCCCAGGGCGGGACAGGATCCTACGAGCAGTACTTC
CASSSQGGTGSYEQYF
>-|TRBJ2-7|TRBD2|TRBV20-1
TGCAGTGCTCGCCGACTAGCGGGCCCCACCCACGAGCAGTACTTC
CSARRLAGPTHEQYF
>-|TRBJ2-7|-|TRBV20-1
TGCAGTGCTAGAGATCTGCAGCGGCTGTTGCTCTACGAGCAGTACTTC
CSARDLQRLLLYEQYF
>-|TRBJ2-7|TRBD1|TRBV27
TGTGCCAGCAGTCTTACGTTACCGGGACAGGGCTACGAGCAGTACTTC
CASSLTLPGQGYEQYF
>-|TRBJ2-3|-|TRBV7-2
TGTGCCAGCAGCCCGCTCCCGGGCGCAGATACGCAGTATTTT
CASSPLPGADTQYF
>-|TRBJ2-7|-|TRBV12-3/TRBV12-4
TGTGCCAGCAGACGGACTTACTACGAGCAGTACTTC
CASRRTYYEQYF
>-|TRBJ2-3|-|TRBV15
TGTGCCACCAGCAGAGGCAGAGACGGAGGGGCAGATACGCAGTATTTT
CATSRGRDGGADTQYF
>-|TRBJ2-3|TRBD2|TRBV29-1
TGCAGCGTTGGAGGACTAGCCCCAGGAGATACGCAGTATTTT
CSVGGLAPGDTQYF
>-|TRBJ2-7|-|TRBV18
TGTGCCAGCGCGCACTACGAGCAGTACTTC
CASAHYEQYF
>-|TRBJ2-1|TRBD2|TRBV5-1
TGCGCCAGCAGCTTGGGTAGCGGGAGGGTAAATGAGCAGTTCTTC
CASSLGSGRVNEQFF
>-|TRBJ2-1|-|TRBV7-9
TGTGCCAGCAGCTTAGTTCATGGAGGAACGTCCAAGGAGCAGTTCTTC
CASSLVHGGTSKEQFF
>-|TRBJ2-1|TRBD2|TRBV18
TGTGCCAGCTCAAGGCTAGCGGGAGAGCATGAGCAGTTCTTC
CASSRLAGEHEQFF
>-|TRBJ2-6|TRBD1|TRBV27
TGTGCCAGCAGTTGGCGGACAGGACACTCTGGGGCCAACGTCCTGACTTTC
CASSWRTGHSGANVLTF
>-|TRBJ1-3|-|TRBV20-1
TGCAGTGCCCGGGGTGGAAGCTCTGGAAACACCATATATTTT
CSARGGSSGNTIYF
>-|TRBJ2-3|TRBD2|TRBV20-1
TGCAGTGCTAGATCTAGCGGGATAGGTACAGATACGCAGTATTTT
CSARSSGIGTDTQYF
>-|TRBJ2-4|-|TRBV18
TGTGCCAGCTCACTGAGCGGGTCCAAAAACATTCAGTACTTC
CASSLSGSKNIQYF
>once|TRBJ1-1|-|TRBV6-1
TGTGCCAGCACAGGGTGGGTGAACACTGAAGCTTTCTTT
CASTGWVNTEAFF
>-|TRBJ2-1|-|TRBV7-6
TGTGCCAGCAGCACGACTAGTCCCCCCTACAATGAGCAGTTCTTC
CASSTTSPPYNEQFF
>-|TRBJ2-7|TRBD2|TRBV20-1
TGCAGTGCTAGAGGCGGCGGTAGCGGGAGCGGATACGAGCAGTACTTC
CSARGGGSGSGYEQYF
>-|TRBJ2-5|-|TRBV18
TGTGCCAGCTCACCCCAAGGGGGAGAGACCCAGTACTTC
CASSPQGGETQYF
>-|TRBJ2-2|-|TRBV7-2
TGTGCCAGCAGCTTCTTACAGGGTGCCGGGGAGCTGTTTTTT
CASSFLQGAGELFF
>once|TRBJ2-3|-|TRBV3-1
TGTGCCAGCAGCCAAAGGGGACACGGCACAGATACGCAGTATTTT
CASSQRGHGTDTQYF
>-|TRBJ2-1|TRBD2|TRBV7-6
TGTGCCAGCACCGGGAGGGACCACAGAGGGGAGCAGTTCTTC
CASTGRDHRGEQFF
>-|TRBJ1-5|-|TRBV6-2/TRBV6-3
TGTGCCAGCAGCCAACCCACAGGATTCAATCAGCCCCAGCATTTT
CASSQPTGFNQPQHF
>once|TRBJ2-6|-|TRBV12-3/TRBV12-4
TGTGCCAGCAGATATAACTGGGCCAACGTCCTGACTTTC
CASRYNWANVLTF
>-|TRBJ2-7|TRBD2|TRBV19
TGTGCCAGTAAGGAGGCGGGAGGCGCCTACGAGCAGTACTTC
CASKEAGGAYEQYF
>-|TRBJ1-2|TRBD1|TRBV20-1
TGCAGTGCTATATACGACAGGGGGCACGGCTACACCTTC
CSAIYDRGHGYTF
>-|TRBJ1-3|-|TRBV3-1
TGTGCCAGCAGCCAATCTTCAACCCGGGTTTCTGGAAACACCATATATTTT
CASSQSSTRVSGNTIYF
>-|TRBJ1-1|-|TRBV18
TGTGCCAGCTCACCACAGGCGGCTTTCTTT
CASSPQAAFF
>-|TRBJ2-4|TRBD1|TRBV12-3/TRBV12-4
TGTGCCAGCAGTCCTGGACAGGGGTTGGGCAAAAACATTCAGTACTTC
CASSPGQGLGKNIQYF
>-|TRBJ1-3|TRBD1|TRBV30
TGTGCCTGGAGTGTACAAACAGGGGCGGCTGGAAACACCATATATTTT
CAWSVQTGAAGNTIYF